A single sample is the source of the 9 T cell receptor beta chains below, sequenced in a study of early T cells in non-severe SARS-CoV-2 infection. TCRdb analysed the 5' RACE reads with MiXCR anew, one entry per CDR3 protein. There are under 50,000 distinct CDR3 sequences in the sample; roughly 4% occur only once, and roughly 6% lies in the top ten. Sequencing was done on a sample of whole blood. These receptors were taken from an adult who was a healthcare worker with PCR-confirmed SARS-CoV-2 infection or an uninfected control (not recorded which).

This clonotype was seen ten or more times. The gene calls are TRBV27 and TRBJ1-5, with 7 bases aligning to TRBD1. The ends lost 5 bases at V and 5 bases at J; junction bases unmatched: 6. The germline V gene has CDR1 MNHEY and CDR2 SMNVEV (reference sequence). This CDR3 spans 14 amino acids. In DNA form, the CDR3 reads TGTGCCAGCAGTCTTCAGGGGGGGTATCAGCCCCAGCATTTT. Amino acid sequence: CASSLQGGYQPQHF.

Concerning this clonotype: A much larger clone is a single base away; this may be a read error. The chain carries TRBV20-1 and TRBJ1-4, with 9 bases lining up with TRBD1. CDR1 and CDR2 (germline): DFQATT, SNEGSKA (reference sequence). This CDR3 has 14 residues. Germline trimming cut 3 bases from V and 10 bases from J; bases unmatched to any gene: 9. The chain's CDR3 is CSARVGQGSGKLFF. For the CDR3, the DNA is TGCAGTGCTAGGGTGGGACAGGGAAGCGGAAAACTGTTTTTT.

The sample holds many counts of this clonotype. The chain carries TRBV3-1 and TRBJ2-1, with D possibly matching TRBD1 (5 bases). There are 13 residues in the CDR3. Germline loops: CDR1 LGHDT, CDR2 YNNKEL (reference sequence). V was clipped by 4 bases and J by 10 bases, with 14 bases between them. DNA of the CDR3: TGTGCCAGCAGCCCGAAAGGGGCGTGGGAGCAGTTCTTC. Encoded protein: CASSPKGAWEQFF.

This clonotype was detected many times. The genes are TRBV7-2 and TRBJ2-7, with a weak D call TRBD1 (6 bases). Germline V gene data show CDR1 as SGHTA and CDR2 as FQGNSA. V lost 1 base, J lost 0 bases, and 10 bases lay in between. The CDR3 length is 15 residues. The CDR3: CASSLGTALSYEQYF. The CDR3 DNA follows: TGTGCCAGCAGCTTAGGGACAGCTCTCTCCTACGAGCAGTACTTC.

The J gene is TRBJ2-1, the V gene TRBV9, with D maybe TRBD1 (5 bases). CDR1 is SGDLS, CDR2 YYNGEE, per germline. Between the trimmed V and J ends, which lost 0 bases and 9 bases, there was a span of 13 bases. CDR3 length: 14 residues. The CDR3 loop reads CASSVDPGMIEQFF. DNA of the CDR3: TGTGCCAGCAGCGTAGATCCAGGGATGATTGAGCAGTTCTTC.

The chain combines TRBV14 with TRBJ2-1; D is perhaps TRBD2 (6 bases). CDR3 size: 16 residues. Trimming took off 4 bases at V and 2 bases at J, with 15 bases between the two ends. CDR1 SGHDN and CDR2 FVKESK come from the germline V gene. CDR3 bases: TGTGCCAGCAGCCCCTTGTGGGGGGAAACCTACAATGAGCAGTTCTTC. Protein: CASSPLWGETYNEQFF.

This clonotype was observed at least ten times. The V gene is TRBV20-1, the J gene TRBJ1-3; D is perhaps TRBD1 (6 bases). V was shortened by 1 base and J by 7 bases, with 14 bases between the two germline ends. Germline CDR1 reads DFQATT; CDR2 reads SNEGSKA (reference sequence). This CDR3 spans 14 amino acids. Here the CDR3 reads CSARAGDMGNTIYF. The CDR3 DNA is TGCAGTGCTAGAGCAGGGGACATGGGGAACACCATATATTTT.

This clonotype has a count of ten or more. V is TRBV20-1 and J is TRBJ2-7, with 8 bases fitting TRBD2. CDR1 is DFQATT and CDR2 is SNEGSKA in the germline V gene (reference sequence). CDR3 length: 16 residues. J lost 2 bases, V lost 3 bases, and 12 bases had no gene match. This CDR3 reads CSASRAGGLRAYEQYF. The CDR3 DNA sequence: TGCAGTGCTAGCCGCGCGGGGGGCCTACGGGCCTACGAGCAGTACTTC.

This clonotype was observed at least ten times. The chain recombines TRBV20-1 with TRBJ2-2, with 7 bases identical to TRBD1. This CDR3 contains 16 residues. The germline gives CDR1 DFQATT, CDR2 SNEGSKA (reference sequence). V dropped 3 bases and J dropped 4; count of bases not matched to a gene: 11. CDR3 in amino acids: CSASTADRAGTGELFF. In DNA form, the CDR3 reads TGCAGTGCTAGTACAGCCGACAGGGCGGGCACCGGGGAGCTGTTTTTT.